The 5 T cell receptor beta chains reported below all come from one sample, sequenced in a study of CD4+ T cells in melanoma. Only in-frame clones appear in the TCRdb table, and some are missing; sequencing was by immunoSEQ multiplex PCR. The repertoire includes 45,000 or so clones, approximately 89% of them detected once, and over 9.5% sits in the top ten. The sequenced sample was peripheral blood. Source of these receptors: a human donor with melanoma.

This clone rates as medium-sized. For the CDR3, the DNA is TGTGCCTGGAGAGGCGCAGGGAGCTATGGCTACACCTTC. This gives the protein CAWRGAGSYGYTF. The chain uses TRBV30 and TRBJ1-2; possibly TRBD1 for D (5 bases). V was cut by 3 bases and J by 4 bases, with 12 bases left in between. Germline CDR1 GTSNPN, CDR2 SVGIG (reference sequence). CDR3 length: 13 residues. The variable domain in full, completed from reference TRBV30 and TRBJ1-2, reads SQTIHQWPATLVQPVGSPLSLECTVEGTSNPNLYWYRQAAGRGLQLLFYSVGIGQISSEVPQNLSASRPQDRQFILSSKKLLLSDSGFYLCAWRGAGSYGYTFGSGTRLTVV.

The V call is TRBV5-4, the J call TRBJ2-6; D not resolved. CDR1 is SGHNT and CDR2 is YYREEE in the germline V gene (reference sequence). Trimming removed 1 base from V and 4 bases from J, with 12 bases in between. This CDR3 region has 16 residues. DNA of the CDR3: TGTGCCAGCAGCTTGTATGTGCGATCAGGGGCCAACGTCCTGACTTTC. Its translation: CASSLYVRSGANVLTF.

The J gene is TRBJ2-7, the V gene TRBV27; D remains unclear. CDR3 length: 12 residues. V was clipped by 5 bases and J by 4 bases, with 9 bases between them. Germline V CDR1 and CDR2: MNHEY, SMNVEV (reference sequence). The CDR3 DNA reads TGTGCCAGCAGTCAAACCCCTTACGAGCAGTACTTC. This codes for CASSQTPYEQYF.

The rearrangement uses TRBV21-1 and TRBJ2-3; the table's D call of TRBD1 was not tested on the DNA. TRBV21-1 is labeled a pseudogene. CDR3 length: 16 residues. CDR3 sequence (DNA): TGTGCCAATCTCAAAGGGGCGGACAGGGACATGGATACGCAGTATTTT. Translation gives CANLKGADRDMDTQYF.

This chain connects TRBV6-4 to TRBJ1-6, with a weak D call TRBD1 (5 bases). V was cut by 3 bases and J by 7 bases, with 16 bases left in between. This CDR3 is 16 amino acids long. Per germline, CDR1 MRHNA and CDR2 SNTAGT. The CDR3 DNA follows: TGTGCCAGCAGTGAGTTATGGGGCGGGAGGAATTCACCCCTCCACTTT. It specifies CASSELWGGRNSPLHF.